Following are 23 T cell receptor beta chains from one sample sequenced in a study of beta chain features in type 1 diabetes. The study, taken as a whole, reports: Within each of all four CD4+ subsets, Type 1 diabetes patients had TCRB CDR3s that were moderately but significantly shorter.

No antigen has been identified for these receptors. Every isolated RNA sample was fully reverse transcribed, so sequencing captured expressed TCRB transcripts. Some clones are missing from TCRdb's copy, which holds only in-frame ones; the method was immunoSEQ multiplex PCR. The repertoire holds some 290,000 clones, roughly a quarter seen once, with around 0.012% in the top ten. Sequenced input: naive CD4+ T cells from blood. The receptors derive from a woman aged 30 to 39 with type 1 diabetes.

This clone turned up a few times. The chain joins TRBV25-1 to TRBJ1-2; D is uncertain. Germline-derived CDR1 and CDR2 are MGHDK and SYGVNS. This CDR3 is built from 15 residues. The V end was cut by 3 bases, the J end by 4 bases, with 15 bases between. The CDR3 bases are TGTGCCAGCAGTGATCGAATTCCGGGAGGCTATGGCTACACCTTC. Amino acid sequence: CASSDRIPGGYGYTF.

This clone was observed a handful of times. This chain links TRBV7-3 with TRBJ2-1; 7 nucleotides match TRBD2. The junction had 8 bases not matched to a gene; V was cut back by 5 bases and J by 10 bases. CDR3 length: 13 residues. Germline V gene lookup returns CDR1 SGHTA and CDR2 FQGTGA. The CDR3 loop is CASSQIAGQEQFF. The CDR3 nucleotides are TGTGCCAGCAGCCAAATAGCGGGCCAAGAGCAGTTCTTC.

This chain uses TRBV6-4 with TRBJ1-1, with D perhaps matching TRBD1 (5 bases). This CDR3 has 13 amino acids. Trimming shortened V by 4 bases and J by 6 bases, and 12 bases separated the two germline ends. Germline loops: CDR1 MRHNA, CDR2 SNTAGT. CDR3 region: CASSVGLGAEAFF. CDR3 nucleotides: TGTGCCAGCAGTGTAGGGTTAGGGGCTGAAGCTTTCTTT.

This clone occurred a few times. This chain uses TRBV30 with TRBJ1-1, with D hard to call. Trimming shortened V by 0 bases and J by 6 bases, and 5 bases separated the two germline ends. The germline V gene encodes CDR1 GTSNPN and CDR2 SVGIG (reference sequence). CDR3 size: 11 residues. DNA for the CDR3: TGTGCCTGGAGTGTAAGCCCTGAAGCTTTCTTT. Translation gives CAWSVSPEAFF.

V usage is TRBV4-1 and J usage is TRBJ2-5; 9 bases align to TRBD2. V dropped 3 bases and J dropped 5; count of bases not matched to a gene: 7. CDR3 length: 15 residues. CDR1 and CDR2 from the germline V gene are MGHRA and YSYEKL. The CDR3 here is CASSHLSGSDETQYF. The CDR3 nucleotides are TGCGCCAGCAGCCACCTTAGCGGGAGTGACGAGACCCAGTACTTC.

The chain has TRBV7-9 and TRBJ2-7; TRBD2 agrees at 10 bases. Per germline, CDR1 SEHNR and CDR2 FQNEAQ (reference sequence). The CDR3 is 14 residues long. Trimming took 5 bases from V and 5 from J; bases not matched to a gene: 6. The DNA for the CDR3 is TGTGCCAGCAGCCCTAGCGGGAGAATAGACGAGCAGTACTTC. The encoded protein is CASSPSGRIDEQYF.

The chain employs TRBV30 and TRBJ1-5; possible D gene TRBD1, 5 bases. V lost 4 bases and J lost 5, with 12 bases in between. Germline V CDR1 and CDR2: GTSNPN, SVGIG (reference sequence). CDR3 length equals 13 residues. The CDR3 nucleotides read TGTGCCTGGAATCGCAGGGATGATCAGCCCCAGCATTTT. Encoded protein: CAWNRRDDQPQHF.

The chain links TRBV2 to TRBJ2-3; a weak D match, TRBD1 (5 bases). The CDR3 is 13 residues long. Germline values: CDR1 SNHLY, CDR2 FYNNEI. V was pared by 3 bases and J by 6 bases, with 10 bases between. The CDR3, as DNA: TGTGCCAGCAGTGATGGGGCAGGCGATACGCAGTATTTT. This gives the protein CASSDGAGDTQYF.

This clone was detected only a few times. The V gene is TRBV28, the J gene TRBJ2-1; the match to TRBD2 covers 13 bases. The CDR3 has 17 residues. Germline V gives CDR1 MDHEN, CDR2 SYDVKM. V shed 6 bases and J 4 bases; nucleotides not matched to a gene: 9. CDR3 protein: CASSPTSGRPPYNEQFF. The DNA for the CDR3 is TGTGCCAGCAGCCCGACTAGCGGGAGGCCACCTTACAATGAGCAGTTCTTC.

As regards this clone: The identical CDR3 is also encoded by other nucleotide sequences in the sample. V gene TRBV6-5 combines with J gene TRBJ2-5; 11 bases map to TRBD2. The CDR3 is made up of 13 amino acids. V was pared by 6 bases and J by 4 bases, with 1 base of the junction left unmatched. In germline, CDR1 is MNHEY, CDR2 SVGAGI. The CDR3 region is CASRLAGGETQYF. The DNA for the CDR3 is TGTGCCAGCAGGCTAGCGGGAGGAGAGACCCAGTACTTC.

The V call is TRBV28, the J call TRBJ1-2; 10 nucleotides match TRBD1. CDR1 and CDR2 from the germline V gene are MDHEN and SYDVKM. The length of the CDR3 is 13 residues. V was clipped by 3 bases and J by 7 bases; unmatched bases: 2. CDR3 sequence (DNA): TGTGCCAGCAGTTTCGGGACAGGGGTTGGCTACACCTTC. It specifies CASSFGTGVGYTF.

The chain carries TRBV4-2 and TRBJ2-2, with 9 bases aligning to TRBD1. The germline gives CDR1 LGHNA, CDR2 YNFKEQ. J lost 3 bases, V lost 5 bases, and 4 bases had no gene match. The CDR3 consists of 15 residues. The CDR3 loop reads CASSRQGGDTGELFF. The CDR3 DNA reads TGTGCCAGCAGCAGACAGGGGGGCGACACCGGGGAGCTGTTTTTT.

V and J are TRBV29-1 and TRBJ2-7; D perhaps matches TRBD2 (5 bases). Trimming cost V 0 bases and J 6 bases, with 12 bases left between them. The CDR3 covers 13 residues. CDR1 and CDR2 (germline): SQVTM, ANQGSEA. The DNA of the CDR3 is TGCAGCGTTGAAGAAGGCGGGTTGGGCGAGCAGTACTTC. Its protein is CSVEEGGLGEQYF.

This clone was seen a handful of times. The V call is TRBV30, the J call TRBJ2-1, with 10 bases matching TRBD1. The CDR3 is made up of 14 amino acids. J gave up 3 bases and V 4 bases, and 3 bases lay outside the gene matches. CDR1 is GTSNPN and CDR2 is SVGIG in the germline V gene (reference sequence). CDR3 nucleotides: TGTGCCTGGATTTGGACAGGGGGCTACAATGAGCAGTTCTTC. It is translated as CAWIWTGGYNEQFF.

This clone was picked up a small number of times. This sequence joins TRBV30 and TRBJ1-2; 10 bases line up with TRBD1. The CDR3 totals 18 residues. V lost 2 bases to trimming and J lost 2 bases; unmatched junction nucleotides: 14. CDR1 is GTSNPN, CDR2 SVGIG, per germline (reference sequence). In DNA, the CDR3 is TGTGCCTGGAGTAAAGGAGGAGGGACAGGGGATATCAACTATGGCTACACCTTC. Translation: CAWSKGGGTGDINYGYTF.

The gene calls are TRBV7-9 and TRBJ2-5; 9 positions match TRBD2. The germline CDR1 and CDR2 sequences are SEHNR and FQNEAQ (reference sequence). Germline trimming cut 2 bases from V and 3 bases from J; bases unmatched to any gene: 1. The CDR3 loop spans 14 amino acids. CDR3: CASSLIAGEETQYF. For the CDR3, the DNA is TGTGCCAGCAGCTTAATAGCGGGAGAAGAGACCCAGTACTTC. The variable domain in full, completed from reference TRBV7-9 and TRBJ2-5, reads DTGVSQNPRHKITKRGQNVTFRCDPISEHNRLYWYRQTLGQGPEFLTYFQNEAQLEKSRLLSDRFSAERPKGSFSTLEIQRTEQGDSAMYLCASSLIAGEETQYFGPGTRLLVL.

A few counts support this clone. V gene TRBV11-2 combines with J gene TRBJ1-1, with TRBD1 matching 9 bases. CDR3 length: 16 amino acids. With V trimmed by 2 bases and J by 4 bases, 8 bases remained unmatched. Germline lookup yields CDR1 SGHAT and CDR2 FQNNGV. The CDR3 DNA reads TGTGCCAGCAGCTTAAGGGGACAGGGTAGAGGCACTGAAGCTTTCTTT. It specifies CASSLRGQGRGTEAFF.

This sequence joins TRBV29-1 and TRBJ2-5; 8 bases are a match to TRBD1. This CDR3 region has 15 residues. V shed 0 bases, J shed 5 bases, and the junction held 8 bases outside the gene matches. CDR1 is SQVTM, CDR2 ANQGSEA, per germline. CDR3 sequence (DNA): TGCAGCGTTGAAGAAACCAGGGGGCAGGGGGAGACCCAGTACTTC. It is translated as CSVEETRGQGETQYF.

The genes are TRBV27 and TRBJ2-6; D might be TRBD1 (6 bases). CDR3 length: 18 amino acids. Germline V gene lookup returns CDR1 MNHEY and CDR2 SMNVEV (reference sequence). Trimming pared 3 bases from V and 0 bases from J, leaving 15 bases between. CDR3 nucleotide sequence: TGTGCCAGCAGTTTGATTTCTAGGGGGTTCTCTGGGGCCAACGTCCTGACTTTC. It yields the protein CASSLISRGFSGANVLTF.

This sequence joins TRBV5-1 and TRBJ2-1, with 11 bases that match TRBD2. The CDR3 runs to 18 residues. The V segment lost 5 bases and the J segment 3 bases; nucleotides outside the gene matches: 13. CDR1 is SGHRS and CDR2 is YFSETQ in the germline V gene. The CDR3 reads CASRAAGTSGGYYNEQFF. The CDR3, as DNA: TGCGCCAGCAGGGCGGCCGGGACTAGCGGAGGGTACTACAATGAGCAGTTCTTC.

This chain joins TRBV5-1 and TRBJ2-7; unclear D gene. The CDR3 extends over 14 amino acids. The germline V and J ends were trimmed by 1 base and 2 bases, with 10 bases remaining between them. Germline V gene sequence: CDR1 SGHRS, CDR2 YFSETQ. The CDR3 coding sequence is TGCGCCAGCAGCTTGTCCGCCCAGACCTACGAGCAGTACTTC. It translates to CASSLSAQTYEQYF. Full variable domain (missing parts from reference TRBV5-1 and TRBJ2-7): KAGVTQTPRYLIKTRGQQVTLSCSPISGHRSVSWYQQTPGQGLQFLFEYFSETQRNKGNFPGRFSGRQFSNSRSEMNVSTLELGDSALYLCASSLSAQTYEQYFGPGTRLTVT.

The genes are TRBV30 and TRBJ2-6; D possibly corresponds to TRBD2 (6 bases). V lost 5 bases to trimming and J lost 0 bases, with 14 bases between them. The CDR3 consists of 16 residues. CDR1 is GTSNPN and CDR2 is SVGIG in the germline V gene (reference sequence). CDR3 coding DNA: TGTGCCTGGGGGCTGGGGGGTCGCTCTGGGGCCAACGTCCTGACTTTC. Its translation: CAWGLGGRSGANVLTF. Drawing the rest from reference TRBV30 and TRBJ2-6, the complete variable domain is SQTIHQWPATLVQPVGSPLSLECTVEGTSNPNLYWYRQAAGRGLQLLFYSVGIGQISSEVPQNLSASRPQDRQFILSSKKLLLSDSGFYLCAWGLGGRSGANVLTFGAGSRLTVL.

The CDR3 region has the DNA TGCAGCGTCCGGAGGACAGGCTTGCATGAAAAACTGTTTTTT. Encoded protein: CSVRRTGLHEKLFF. The chain uses TRBV29-1 and TRBJ1-4; 7 bases are shared with TRBD1. V lost 6 bases, J lost 6 bases, and 10 bases stayed unmatched. This CDR3 has 14 residues. In germline, CDR1 is SQVTM, CDR2 ANQGSEA.